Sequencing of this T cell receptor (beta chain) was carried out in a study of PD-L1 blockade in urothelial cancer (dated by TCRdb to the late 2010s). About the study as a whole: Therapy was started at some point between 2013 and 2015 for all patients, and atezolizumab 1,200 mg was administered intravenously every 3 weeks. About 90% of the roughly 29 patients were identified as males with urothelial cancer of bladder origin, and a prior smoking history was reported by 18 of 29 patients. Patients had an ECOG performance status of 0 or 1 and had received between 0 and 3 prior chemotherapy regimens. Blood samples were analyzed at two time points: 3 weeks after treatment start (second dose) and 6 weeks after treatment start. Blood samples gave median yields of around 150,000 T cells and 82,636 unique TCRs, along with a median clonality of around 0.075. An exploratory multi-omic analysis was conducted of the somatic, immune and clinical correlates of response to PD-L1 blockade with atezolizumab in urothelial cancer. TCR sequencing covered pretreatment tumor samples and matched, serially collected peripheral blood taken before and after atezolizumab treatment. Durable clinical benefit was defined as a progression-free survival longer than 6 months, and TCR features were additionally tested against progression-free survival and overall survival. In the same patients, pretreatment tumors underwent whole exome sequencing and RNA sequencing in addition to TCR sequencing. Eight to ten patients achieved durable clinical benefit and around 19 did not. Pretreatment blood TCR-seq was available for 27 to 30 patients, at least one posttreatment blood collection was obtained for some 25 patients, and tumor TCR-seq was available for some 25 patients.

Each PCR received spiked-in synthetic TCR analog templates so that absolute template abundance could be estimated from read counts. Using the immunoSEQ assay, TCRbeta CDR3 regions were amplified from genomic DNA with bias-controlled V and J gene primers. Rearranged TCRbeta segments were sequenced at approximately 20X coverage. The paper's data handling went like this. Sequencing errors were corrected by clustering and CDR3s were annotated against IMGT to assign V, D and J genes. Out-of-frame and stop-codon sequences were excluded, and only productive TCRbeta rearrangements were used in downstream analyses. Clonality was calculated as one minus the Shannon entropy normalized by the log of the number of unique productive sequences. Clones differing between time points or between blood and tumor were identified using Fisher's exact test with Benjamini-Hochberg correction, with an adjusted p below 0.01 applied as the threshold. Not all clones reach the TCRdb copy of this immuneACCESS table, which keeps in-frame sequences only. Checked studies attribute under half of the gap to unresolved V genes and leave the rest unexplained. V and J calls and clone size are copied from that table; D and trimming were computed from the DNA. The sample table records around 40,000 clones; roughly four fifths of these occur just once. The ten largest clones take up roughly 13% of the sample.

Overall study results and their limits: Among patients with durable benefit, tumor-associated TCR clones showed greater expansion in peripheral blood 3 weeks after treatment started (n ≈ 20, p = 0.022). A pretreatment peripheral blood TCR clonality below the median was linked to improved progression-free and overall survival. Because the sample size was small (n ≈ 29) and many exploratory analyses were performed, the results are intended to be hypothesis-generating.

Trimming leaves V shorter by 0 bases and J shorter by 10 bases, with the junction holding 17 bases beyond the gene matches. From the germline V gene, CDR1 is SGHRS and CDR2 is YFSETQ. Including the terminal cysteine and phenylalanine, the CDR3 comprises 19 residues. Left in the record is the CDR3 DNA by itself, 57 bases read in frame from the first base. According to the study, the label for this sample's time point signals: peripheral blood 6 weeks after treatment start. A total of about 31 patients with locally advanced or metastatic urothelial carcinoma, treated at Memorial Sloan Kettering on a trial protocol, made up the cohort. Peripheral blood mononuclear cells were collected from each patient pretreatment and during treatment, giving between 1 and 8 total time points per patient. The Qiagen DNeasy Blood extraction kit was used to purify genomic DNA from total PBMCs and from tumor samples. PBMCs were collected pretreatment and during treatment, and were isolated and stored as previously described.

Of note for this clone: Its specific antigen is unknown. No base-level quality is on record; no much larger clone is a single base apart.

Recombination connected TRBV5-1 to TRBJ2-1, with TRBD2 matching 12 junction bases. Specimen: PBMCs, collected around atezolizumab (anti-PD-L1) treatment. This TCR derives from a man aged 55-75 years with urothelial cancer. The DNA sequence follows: TGCGCCAGCAGCTTGGCCATGTCACTAGCGGGAGGAGTTGTCGGAGAGCAGTTCTTC. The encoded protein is CASSLAMSLAGGVVGEQFF.